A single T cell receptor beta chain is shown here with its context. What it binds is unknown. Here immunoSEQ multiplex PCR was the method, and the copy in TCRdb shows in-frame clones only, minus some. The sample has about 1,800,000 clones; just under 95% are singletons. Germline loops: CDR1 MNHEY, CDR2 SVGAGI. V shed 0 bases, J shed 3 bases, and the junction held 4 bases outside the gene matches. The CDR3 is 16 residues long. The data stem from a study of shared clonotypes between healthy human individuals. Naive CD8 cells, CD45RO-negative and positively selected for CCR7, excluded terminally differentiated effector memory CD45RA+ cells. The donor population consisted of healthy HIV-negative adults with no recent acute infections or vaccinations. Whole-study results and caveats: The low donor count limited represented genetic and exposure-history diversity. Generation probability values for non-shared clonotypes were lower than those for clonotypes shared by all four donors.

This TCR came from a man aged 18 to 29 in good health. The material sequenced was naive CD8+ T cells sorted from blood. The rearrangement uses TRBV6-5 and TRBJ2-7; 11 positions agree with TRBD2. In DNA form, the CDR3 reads TGTGCCAGCAGTTACTCCCCACTAGCGGGGGACTACGAGCAGTACTTC. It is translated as CASSYSPLAGDYEQYF.